This TCR beta chain was recovered during a study of T cells in Graves' hyperthyroidism and ophthalmopathy. V was trimmed by 0 bases and J by 2 bases, leaving 5 bases between them. Germline-derived CDR1 and CDR2 are SGHAT and FQNNGV. The CDR3 is 13 residues long. There were TCR beta CDR3 regions amplified from RNA transcripts. First-round RT-PCR with HTBI primers amplified the TCR CDR3 region. Via MiXCR, TCRdb re-called the multiplex PCR reads, giving one row per CDR3 protein. In the table there are a few hundred thousand distinct CDR3 sequences, roughly 14% of which are singletons. PBMCs stemmed from more than 7.5 ml fresh peripheral blood.

The J gene is TRBJ2-7, the V gene TRBV11-2; D is undetermined. The source is a woman aged 25 to 39 with Graves' hyperthyroidism that later progressed to Graves' ophthalmopathy. Sequenced input: blood. CDR3 region: CASSLDQPYEQYF. The DNA of the CDR3 is TGTGCCAGCAGCTTAGATCAACCCTACGAGCAGTACTTC.